Listed here are 10 T cell receptor beta chains from one sample, sequenced in a study of shared clonotypes between healthy human individuals (dated by TCRdb to about 2020). To prepare the library, the immunoSEQ multiplex PCR assay was applied. TCRdb provides this immuneACCESS table in a form limited to in-frame rearrangements. Some clones are lacking; in checked studies, under half of them reflect an unresolved V gene, and why the rest are absent is not known. In all, the sample holds approximately 530,000 clones, and 90% to 97% of those were seen once. The ten largest clones capture 0.06% of the sample. The sequencing sample was made of naive CD4+ T cells sorted from blood. The cell subset or site label of this sample denotes: CD45RA+ positively selected. The receptors shown here come from a woman aged 30 to 39 in good health.

The chain employs TRBV7-2 and TRBJ2-1; maybe TRBD2 (6 bases). The V gene lost 7 bases and the J gene lost 6 bases, with 19 bases spanning the gap. CDR1 and CDR2 (germline): SGHTA, FQGNSA. This CDR3 spans 15 amino acids. The CDR3 sequence is CASTRTGTRGNEQFF. For the CDR3, the DNA is TGTGCCAGCACCCGAACCGGGACTCGGGGCAATGAGCAGTTCTTC.

This clone was counted once. This rearrangement joins TRBV2 to TRBJ2-7; D gene unclear. Germline assignment: CDR1 SNHLY and CDR2 FYNNEI. This CDR3 has 13 residues. V was pared by 0 bases and J by 8 bases, with 11 bases between. The CDR3 reads CASSEATVFKQYF. The CDR3 coding sequence is TGTGCCAGCAGTGAAGCGACGGTTTTTAAGCAGTACTTC.

J is TRBJ2-3 and V is TRBV27, with a tentative D call TRBD1 (5 bases). V shed 7 bases and J shed 2 bases, with 16 bases lying between them. The CDR3 runs to 15 residues. The V gene's germline CDR1 is MNHEY and CDR2 SMNVEV (reference sequence). The CDR3 DNA is TGTGCCAGCACCCAAAGGGGCGGTAACACAGATACGCAGTATTTT. Its translation: CASTQRGGNTDTQYF.

The chain's CDR3 is CASSPPGARKLFF. The CDR3 DNA reads TGTGCCAGCAGTCCTCCGGGGGCGCGAAAACTGTTTTTT. The chain employs TRBV28 and TRBJ1-4, with a weak D call TRBD1 (6 bases). Trimming removed 5 bases from V and 10 bases from J, with 14 bases in between. CDR1 and CDR2 (germline): MDHEN, SYDVKM. This CDR3 is built from 13 residues.

This chain connects TRBV6-1 to TRBJ1-5; D is undetermined. Germline V gives CDR1 MNHNS, CDR2 SASEGT. The CDR3 is made up of 16 amino acids. Trimming left V 4 bases short and J 12 bases short, with 25 bases between. CDR3 sequence (DNA): TGTGCCAGCAGTGGAGTTCGGAGAGATCCGGGATCGTTCCAGCATTTT. This encodes CASSGVRRDPGSFQHF.

The CDR3 loop is CASSRLAVRSSYNEQFF. CDR3 sequence (DNA): TGCGCCAGCAGTCGGTTAGCGGTTCGGAGCTCCTACAATGAGCAGTTCTTC. The rearrangement joins TRBV10-2 to TRBJ2-1, with a possible D match to TRBD2 (6 bases). Germline V gives CDR1 WSHSY, CDR2 SAAADI. Trimming removed 5 bases at V and 0 bases at J, with 17 bases between. The CDR3 contains 17 residues.

The J gene is TRBJ2-1, the V gene TRBV18; weak D call: TRBD2 (5 bases). The CDR3 loop spans 15 amino acids. V was pared by 1 base and J by 6 bases, with 13 bases between. Germline-derived CDR1 and CDR2 are KGHSH and LQKENI. In DNA, the CDR3 is TGTGCCAGCTCACCACGTGGGAGAGGATCCAATGAGCAGTTCTTC. Translation gives CASSPRGRGSNEQFF.

This clone was recorded only once. The J gene is TRBJ1-4, the V gene TRBV29-1; TRBD1 might be the D (5 bases). The CDR3 sequence is 13 residues long. CDR1 SQVTM and CDR2 ANQGSEA come from the germline V gene. V lost 7 bases and J 11 bases, leaving 20 bases between the germline ends. CDR3 DNA: TGCAGCGCGGGAGACAGAGCCTTACCCAAACTGTTTTTT. Protein: CSAGDRALPKLFF.

V is TRBV2 and J is TRBJ2-2; 9 nucleotides agree with TRBD2. Germline CDR1 and CDR2: SNHLY and FYNNEI. CDR3 size: 16 residues. V was clipped by 7 bases and J by 0 bases; unmatched bases: 6. The CDR3 region has the DNA TGTGCCAGCACCCTTAGCGGGAGTGCGAACACCGGGGAGCTGTTTTTT. Translating gives CASTLSGSANTGELFF.

Comments on this clone: Other nucleotide sequences in the sample specify the same CDR3. This chain connects TRBV9 to TRBJ2-2, with D perhaps assigned TRBD1 or TRBD2 (6 bases each). Trimming cost V 0 bases and J 5 bases, with 11 bases left between them. From germline, CDR1 is SGDLS and CDR2 YYNGEE. The CDR3 contains 15 residues. The CDR3 DNA reads as TGTGCCAGCAGCGTAGGAGGAGGGGGGACCGGGGAGCTGTTTTTT. Translating gives CASSVGGGGTGELFF. The complete variable domain, with remaining parts taken from reference TRBV9 and TRBJ2-2, reads DSGVTQTPKHLITATGQRVTLRCSPRSGDLSVYWYQQSLDQGLQFLIQYYNGEERAKGNILERFSAQQFPDLHSELNLSSLELGDSALYFCASSVGGGGTGELFFGEGSRLTVL.